This TCR beta chain is from a study of read filtering for tumor transcriptome and immune sequencing. Study conclusions and caveats: In IR-seq, single-read clonotypes were roughly 80% of clonotypes but around 3.4% of reads.

V was pared by 4 bases and J by 5 bases, with 11 bases of the junction left unmatched. Germline CDR1 and CDR2: SNHLY and FYNNEI. This CDR3 spans 16 amino acids. The library was built from around 400 ng RNA with molecular barcoded adaptors for alpha/delta and beta/gamma chains. TCRdb itself ran the reads through MiXCR, one entry per CDR3 protein. The repertoire holds 90,000 to 95,000 distinct CDR3 sequences, with under 25% as singletons. Notes on this clonotype: Its specificity is not known. This clone may be a read error of a much larger clone one base away.

The receptor's source is a donor at least 40 years old with multiple myeloma. The genes are TRBV2 and TRBJ2-5, with 9 bases lining up with TRBD1. The sequencing sample was made of a population of CD138-negative cells sorted from bone marrow. The CDR3 nucleotides read TGTGCCAGCAGTGGAGCGCTTAACAGGGGGCTTGAGACCCAGTACTTC. Translating gives CASSGALNRGLETQYF.